Here is one T cell receptor beta chain with its context. The antigen this receptor binds is unknown. TRB rearrangements were amplified by multiplex PCR using a touch-down protocol with TRB-A and TRB-B primer pools mixed in one tube. Illumina adapters and sample indices were attached to the amplicons through two consecutive PCR reactions using Phusion HS II polymerase. The amplicons were gel-purified using the NucleoSpin Gel and PCR Clean-up kit, after which quantification was performed by Qubit and quality was checked on an Agilent 2100 Bioanalyzer. Libraries were sequenced on an Illumina MiSeq using 600-cycle, single-indexed, paired-end runs. In the authors' own workflow: TRB reads were aligned and assembled with MiXCR version 2.1.12 using the default MiXCR reference library. A clone was defined by each unique CDR3 nucleotide sequence, and the analysis included only productive sequences supported by at least two reads. Repertoire diversity was assessed by alpha-parameterized diversity profiles (alpha 0 to 5), including Shannon (alpha 1) and Simpson (alpha 2) indices, computed with an R script. The tcR package was used to compute combinatorial TRB VJ usage, which was then compared between cohorts by principal component analysis with ade4. Using GLIPH, TCRbeta CDR3s were clustered on pairs of cohorts matched for age and read depth, and a Wilcoxon test was used to compare cluster frequencies. Once TCRdb had reprocessed the reads, it stored one entry per CDR3 protein sequence and supplied no DNA. These V and J calls originate from TCRdb's pipeline instead of the authors' own analysis. In this sample's table one finds approximately 11,000 distinct CDR3 sequences. The top ten clones comprise approximately 4.7% of the sample.

For each sample, TRB amplification used 200 to 250 ng of peripheral blood genomic DNA, equal to approximately 38,000 genome equivalents. These data are taken from a study of T cell clusters in autoimmune cytopenias (dated by TCRdb to about 2019). About the full investigation: Healthy donor controls had a mean age of about 50 years and a median age of approximately 63 years, with about 50% of the 43 female. The goal of the study was to determine whether autoimmune cytopenia patients have a disease-specific immune repertoire signature that could serve as a blood-based biomarker. For primary cytopenia the controls were 25 age-matched healthy donors, whereas for secondary cytopenia the controls were 14 age-matched CLL patients. Repertoires from autoimmune hepatitis patients were compared with those of 20 to 25 healthy donors matched for age and sex. Per sample, TRB sequencing gave a median depth of about 54,000 reads and a median of approximately 2,500 distinct TRB clonotypes. In autoimmune cytopenia patients, peripheral blood TRB and IGH repertoires were sequenced during active disease and over treatment follow-up, together with healthy, CLL and autoimmune hepatitis controls. Overall results and qualifications from the work: The TRB repertoire shifts, including less even repertoires in secondary cytopenia and CLL, mostly reflected lymphoma bias and not autoimmunity. The T cell clusters were defined in silico only, and their functional role remained to be validated experimentally. Healthy donors had almost three times as many exclusive TRB clusters as active autoimmune hepatitis patients, a finding consistent with an autoimmunity-wide signature. In the comparison of secondary cytopenia with CLL, no cluster-lack signature showed up, apparently because the dominant lymphoma-associated repertoire masked the signature. GLIPH results suggested that primary autoimmune cytopenia patients were missing physiological T cell clusters, with approximately 52 clusters found only in healthy donors compared with about 16 found only in patients.

The CDR3 numbers 13 residues from cysteine through phenylalanine. No DNA sequence is on record. The germline V gene (reference sequence) supplies CDR1 DFQATT and CDR2 SNEGSKA. These data were also reused for a study on T cell repertoires in aging, cancer and after chemotherapy. That second publication adds: The donors fell into six age groups ranging from 30 or younger to 70 or older, and each group had at least three individuals. Control TCR repertoires from healthy donors were recorded across several months to years, and re-sampling revealed clear clonal overlap. Roughly 8.8 million TCR reads were contained in the full dataset. Untreated patients with hematological or solid cancers showed significantly lower blood TCR diversity and higher clonality than age-matched healthy donors. In healthy donors, the decline in TCR diversity with age was mainly due to loss of richness, whereas in cancer patients loss of evenness also played a role. Median generation probability increased over the chemotherapy interval in both cancer cohorts, suggesting repertoire reconstitution through rebound thymic output. It was noted by the authors that conclusions about immunological memory after chemotherapy cannot be drawn from the repertoire data. Peripheral blood TCR beta repertoires from healthy donors and cancer patients were profiled to examine immunoaging and T cell reconstitution after chemotherapy. Alongside around 97 healthy donors serving as a reference group, the cohort included some 220 cancer patients, of whom around 91 had hematological cancers and fewer than 130 had solid cancers. Processing of the TRB sequences was carried out with MiXCR versions 2.12 and 3.0.5. Repertoire metrics included Shannon diversity, evenness, clonality (one minus evenness), and alpha-parameterized diversity profiles from alpha 0 to 5. The IGoR algorithm was used to compute generation probabilities of clones in paired pre- and post-chemotherapy samples.

In this chain, TRBV20-1 is recombined with TRBJ1-5; the TCRdb D gene call, TRBD1, has no DNA to confirm it. Sequenced input: peripheral blood. The sequence came from a human donor in good health. The CDR3 reads as follows: CSASSGELQPQHF.